This T cell receptor beta chain was captured by sequencing in a study of graft-versus-host responses after intestinal transplantation. The overall study: Grafts that recipients had were multivisceral, liver-intestinal, or isolated intestinal transplants. Study-wide results and limits: Within the allografts of patients who had graft-donor T cell macrochimerism, graft-versus-host to host-versus-graft clonal ratios were high.

The CDR3 spans 14 residues. Trimming removed 1 base at V and 1 base at J, with 8 bases between. CDR1 SGHTA and CDR2 FQGNSA come from the germline V gene. Sequenced by immunoSEQ multiplex PCR; TCRdb stores in-frame clones only, minus some. The repertoire has around 15,000 clones, 87% of them found once; the top ten carry 6% to 8.5%. As to this clone: The antigen remains undetermined.

This material consisted of bone marrow, taken approximately 120 days after intestinal transplantation. This TCR was recovered from a human patient who received an intestinal transplant, so some T cells may come from the graft donor. The chain carries TRBV7-2 and TRBJ2-7; maybe TRBD1 (5 bases). CDR3 bases: TGTGCCAGCAGCTTAGTGGCAGGGTCCTACGAGCAGTACTTC. Translation gives CASSLVAGSYEQYF. Looking up the rest from reference TRBV7-2 and TRBJ2-7 gives the full variable domain: GAGVSQSPSNKVTEKGKDVELRCDPISGHTALYWYRQSLGQGLEFLIYFQGNSAPDKSGLPSDRFSAERTGGSVSTLTIQRTQQEDSAVYLCASSLVAGSYEQYFGPGTRLTVT.